This TCR beta chain was captured in a study of blood T cell repertoires in COVID-19. Study summary: Specimens from acute and convalescent COVID-19 originated in the United States, Italy and Spain. From T cells, B-cell-depleted T cells, or PBMCs came the material, which was cDNA or gDNA.

Authors' analysis steps: How many nucleated cells were present was estimated from reference gene primer amplification. The repertoire was sequenced with immunoSEQ multiplex PCR; TCRdb's copy has only in-frame clones and lacks some. V, J and clone size are taken as reported in that table, and D and trimming were inferred from the DNA itself. The data contain some 87,000 clones, over 70% of them seen just once; the ten biggest clones take up about 8.7%. The CDR3 length is 14 residues. This chain uses TRBV21-1 with TRBJ1-5; TRBD1 reflects the table's D call only, with no check against the DNA. TRBV21-1 is given as a pseudogene. The sequencing input was peripheral blood. The source of this sequence is a man aged 50-60 years who had recovered from COVID-19. CDR3 in amino acids: CASSKISSGRSQHF. CDR3 in DNA: TGTGCCAGCAGCAAAATAAGTTCAGGTCGGTCCCAGCATTTT.